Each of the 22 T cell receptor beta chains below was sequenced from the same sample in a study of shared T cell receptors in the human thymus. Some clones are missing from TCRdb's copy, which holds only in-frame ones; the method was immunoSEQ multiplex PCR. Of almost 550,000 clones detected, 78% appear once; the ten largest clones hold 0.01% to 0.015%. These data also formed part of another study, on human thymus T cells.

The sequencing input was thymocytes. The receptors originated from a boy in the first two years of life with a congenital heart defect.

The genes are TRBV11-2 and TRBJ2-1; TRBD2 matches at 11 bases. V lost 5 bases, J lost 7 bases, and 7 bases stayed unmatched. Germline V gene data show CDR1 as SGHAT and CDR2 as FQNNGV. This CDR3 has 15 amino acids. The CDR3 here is CASSPRLAGWNEQFF. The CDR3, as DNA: TGTGCCAGCAGCCCACGACTAGCGGGGTGGAATGAGCAGTTCTTC.

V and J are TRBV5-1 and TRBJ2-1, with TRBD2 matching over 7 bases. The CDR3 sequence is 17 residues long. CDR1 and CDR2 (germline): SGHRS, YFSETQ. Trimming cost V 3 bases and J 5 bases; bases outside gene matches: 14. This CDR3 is CASSSPLSSGPHNEQFF. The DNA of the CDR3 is TGCGCCAGCAGCTCTCCCCTTAGTAGCGGGCCGCACAATGAGCAGTTCTTC.

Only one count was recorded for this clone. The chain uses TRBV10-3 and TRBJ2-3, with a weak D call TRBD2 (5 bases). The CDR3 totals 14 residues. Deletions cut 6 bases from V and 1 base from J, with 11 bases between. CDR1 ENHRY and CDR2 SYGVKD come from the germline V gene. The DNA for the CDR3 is TGTGCCATCAGCGCGGACTCACGCACAGATACGCAGTATTTT. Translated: CAISADSRTDTQYF.

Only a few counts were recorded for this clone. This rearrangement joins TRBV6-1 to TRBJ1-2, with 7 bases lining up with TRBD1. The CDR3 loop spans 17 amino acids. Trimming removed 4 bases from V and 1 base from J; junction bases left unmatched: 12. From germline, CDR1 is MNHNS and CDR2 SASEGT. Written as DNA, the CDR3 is TGTGCCAGCAGTGGACCGGGACAGCCCGAAGATAACTATGGCTACACCTTC. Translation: CASSGPGQPEDNYGYTF.

The CDR3 DNA reads TGTGCCAGCAGCCCGCGGACAGGGCGGAGAACTTACAATGAGCAGTTCTTC. It is translated as CASSPRTGRRTYNEQFF. The chain recombines TRBV5-6 with TRBJ2-1; TRBD1 matches at 8 bases. Looked up from germline, CDR1 is SGHDT and CDR2 is YYEEEE. The CDR3 is 17 residues long. V shed 4 bases and J 4 bases; nucleotides not matched to a gene: 13.

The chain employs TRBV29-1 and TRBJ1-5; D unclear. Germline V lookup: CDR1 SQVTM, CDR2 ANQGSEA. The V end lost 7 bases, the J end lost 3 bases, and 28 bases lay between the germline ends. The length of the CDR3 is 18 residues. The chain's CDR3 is CSATQITHISEDNQPQHF. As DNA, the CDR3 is TGCAGCGCTACCCAGATAACCCACATCTCAGAGGACAATCAGCCCCAGCATTTT.

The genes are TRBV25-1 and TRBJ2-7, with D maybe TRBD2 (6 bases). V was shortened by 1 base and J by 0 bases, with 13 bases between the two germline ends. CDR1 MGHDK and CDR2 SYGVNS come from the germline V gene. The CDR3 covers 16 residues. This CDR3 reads CASSESRLGGSYEQYF. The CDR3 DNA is TGTGCCAGCAGTGAATCAAGGCTGGGGGGCTCCTACGAGCAGTACTTC.

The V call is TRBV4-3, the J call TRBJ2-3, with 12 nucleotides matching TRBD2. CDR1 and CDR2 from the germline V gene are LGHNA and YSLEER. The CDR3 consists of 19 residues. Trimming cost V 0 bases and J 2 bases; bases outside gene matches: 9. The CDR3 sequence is CASSQDLTSGRRVTDTQYF. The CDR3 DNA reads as TGCGCCAGCAGCCAAGATCTGACTAGCGGGAGACGAGTCACAGATACGCAGTATTTT.

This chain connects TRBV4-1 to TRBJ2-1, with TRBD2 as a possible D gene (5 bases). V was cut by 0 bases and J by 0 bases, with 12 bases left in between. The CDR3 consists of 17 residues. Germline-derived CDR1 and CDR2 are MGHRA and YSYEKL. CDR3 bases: TGCGCCAGCAGCCAAGATGGGAGCGCTAGCTCCTACAATGAGCAGTTCTTC. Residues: CASSQDGSASSYNEQFF.

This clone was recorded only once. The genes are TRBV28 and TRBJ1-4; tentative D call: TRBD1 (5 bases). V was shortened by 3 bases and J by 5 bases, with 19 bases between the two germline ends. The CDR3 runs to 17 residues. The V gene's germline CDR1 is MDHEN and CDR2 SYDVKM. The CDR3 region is CASSLAGRQSLNEKLFF. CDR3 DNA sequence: TGTGCCAGCAGTTTGGCTGGCCGACAGAGCCTAAATGAAAAACTGTTTTTT.

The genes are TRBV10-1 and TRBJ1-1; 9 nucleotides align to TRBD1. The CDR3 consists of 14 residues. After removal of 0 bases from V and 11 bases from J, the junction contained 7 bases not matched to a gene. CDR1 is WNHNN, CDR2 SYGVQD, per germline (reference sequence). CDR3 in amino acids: CASSESTGGGGAFF. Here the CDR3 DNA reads TGCGCCAGCAGTGAGTCCACAGGGGGCGGTGGGGCTTTCTTT.

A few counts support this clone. The CDR3 DNA follows: TGTGCCAGCAGACCCCTAGCGGACCCACCCCCCGAGCAGTTCTTC. This translates into CASRPLADPPPEQFF. The V gene is TRBV7-9, the J gene TRBJ2-1; 7 positions agree with TRBD2. The V gene end was trimmed by 6 bases and the J gene end by 10 bases; junction bases not matched to a gene: 15. Germline V CDR1 and CDR2: SEHNR, FQNEAQ (reference sequence). The CDR3 is made up of 15 amino acids.

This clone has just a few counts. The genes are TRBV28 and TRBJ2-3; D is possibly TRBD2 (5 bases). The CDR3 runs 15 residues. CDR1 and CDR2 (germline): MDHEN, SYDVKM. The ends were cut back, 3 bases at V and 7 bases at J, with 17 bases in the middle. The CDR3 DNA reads TGTGCCAGCAGTTTGGTAGGACTGGCGTCAAATACGCAGTATTTT. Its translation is CASSLVGLASNTQYF.

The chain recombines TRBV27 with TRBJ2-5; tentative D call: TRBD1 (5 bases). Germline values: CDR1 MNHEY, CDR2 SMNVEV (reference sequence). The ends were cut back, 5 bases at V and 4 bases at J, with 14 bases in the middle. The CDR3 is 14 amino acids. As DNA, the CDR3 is TGTGCCAGCAGTCGGCCAGGGTGGTCAGAGACCCAGTACTTC. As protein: CASSRPGWSETQYF.

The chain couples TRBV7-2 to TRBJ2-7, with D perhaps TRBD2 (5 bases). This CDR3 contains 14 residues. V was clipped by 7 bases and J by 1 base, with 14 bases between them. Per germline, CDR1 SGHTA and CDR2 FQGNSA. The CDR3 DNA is TGTGCCAGCACCCCGCGAGGGAAGTCCTACGAGCAGTACTTC. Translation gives CASTPRGKSYEQYF. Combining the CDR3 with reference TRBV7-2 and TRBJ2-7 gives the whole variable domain GAGVSQSPSNKVTEKGKDVELRCDPISGHTALYWYRQSLGQGLEFLIYFQGNSAPDKSGLPSDRFSAERTGGSVSTLTIQRTQQEDSAVYLCASTPRGKSYEQYFGPGTRLTVT.

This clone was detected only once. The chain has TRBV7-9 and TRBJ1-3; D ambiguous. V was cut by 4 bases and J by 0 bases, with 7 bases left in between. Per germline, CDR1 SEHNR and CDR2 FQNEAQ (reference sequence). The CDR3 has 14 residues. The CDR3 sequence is CASSSPSSGNTIYF. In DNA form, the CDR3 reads TGTGCCAGCAGCTCCCCCAGCTCTGGAAACACCATATATTTT.

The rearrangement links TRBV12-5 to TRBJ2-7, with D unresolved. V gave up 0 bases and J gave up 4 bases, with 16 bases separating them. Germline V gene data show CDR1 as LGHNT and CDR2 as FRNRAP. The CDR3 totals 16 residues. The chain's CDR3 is CASGLVRQEVCYEQYF. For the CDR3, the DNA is TGTGCTAGTGGTTTGGTACGGCAGGAAGTTTGTTACGAGCAGTACTTC.

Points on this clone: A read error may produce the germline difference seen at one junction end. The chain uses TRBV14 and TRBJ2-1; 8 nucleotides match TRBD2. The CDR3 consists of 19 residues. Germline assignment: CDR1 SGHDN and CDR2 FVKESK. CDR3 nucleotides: TGTGCCAGCAGCCAAAGCGGGAGATTCCACACCCGTCACCAAAATGCGCAGTTCTTC. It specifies CASSQSGRFHTRHQNAQFF.

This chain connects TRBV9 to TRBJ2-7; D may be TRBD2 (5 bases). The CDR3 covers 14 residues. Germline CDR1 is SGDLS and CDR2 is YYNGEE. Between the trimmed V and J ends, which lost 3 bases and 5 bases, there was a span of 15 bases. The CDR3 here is CASSAAGDPHEQYF. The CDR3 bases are TGTGCCAGCAGCGCCGCCGGGGATCCCCACGAGCAGTACTTC.

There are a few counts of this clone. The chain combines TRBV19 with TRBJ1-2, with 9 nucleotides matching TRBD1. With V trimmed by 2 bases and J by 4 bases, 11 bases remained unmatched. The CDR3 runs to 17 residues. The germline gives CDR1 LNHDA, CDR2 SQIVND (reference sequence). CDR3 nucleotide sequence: TGTGCCAGTAGTATAAAAGAAGAGACAGGGGGGATCTATGGCTACACCTTC. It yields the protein CASSIKEETGGIYGYTF. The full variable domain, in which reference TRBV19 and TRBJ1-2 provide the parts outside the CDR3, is DGGITQSPKYLFRKEGQNVTLSCEQNLNHDAMYWYRQDPGQGLRLIYYSQIVNDFQKGDIAEGYSVSREKKESFPLTVTSAQKNPTAFYLCASSIKEETGGIYGYTFGSGTRLTVV.

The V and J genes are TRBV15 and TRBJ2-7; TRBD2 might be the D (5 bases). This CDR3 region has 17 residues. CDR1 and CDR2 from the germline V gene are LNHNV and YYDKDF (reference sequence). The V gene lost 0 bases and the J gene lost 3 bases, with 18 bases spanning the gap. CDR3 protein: CATSRDPGRGNRYEQYF. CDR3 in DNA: TGTGCCACCAGCAGAGATCCGGGCCGGGGTAATCGCTACGAGCAGTACTTC. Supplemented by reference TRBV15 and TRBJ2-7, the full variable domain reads DAMVIQNPRYQVTQFGKPVTLSCSQTLNHNVMYWYQQKSSQAPKLLFHYYDKDFNNEADTPDNFQSRRPNTSFCFLDIRSPGLGDTAMYLCATSRDPGRGNRYEQYFGPGTRLTVT.

The CDR3 spells CARGGAGDTTNEKLFF. In DNA form, the CDR3 reads TGTGCCAGGGGAGGGGCAGGTGATACAACTAATGAAAAACTGTTTTTT. V usage is TRBV2 and J usage is TRBJ1-4; a weak D match, TRBD1 (5 bases). CDR3 length equals 16 residues. Trimming took off 9 bases at V and 0 bases at J, with 17 bases between the two ends. Per germline, CDR1 SNHLY and CDR2 FYNNEI. Supplemented by reference TRBV2 and TRBJ1-4, the full variable domain reads EPEVTQTPSHQVTQMGQEVILRCVPISNHLYFYWYRQILGQKVEFLVSFYNNEISEKSEIFDDQFSVERPDGSNFTLKIRSTKLEDSAMYFCARGGAGDTTNEKLFFGSGTQLSVL.